This paragraph covers one TCR beta chain sequence. The data derive from a study of long-term antiretroviral therapy in people with HIV. Trimming cost V 0 bases and J 0 bases, with 15 bases left between them. Germline V gene data show CDR1 as SGHDN and CDR2 as FVKESK. CDR3 length: 19 residues. Survey-level immunoSEQ v3.0 assays were run. The data were produced by immunoSEQ multiplex PCR, yet TCRdb's version contains in-frame clones alone and is incomplete. The profile shows nearly 11,000 clones, around four fifths of them singletons. The material was unsorted PBMCs, obtained at the start of antiretroviral therapy, before treatment. The V and J genes are TRBV14 and TRBJ2-6; TRBD2 might be the D (5 bases). This TCR was sampled from a man younger than 45 with HIV. The CDR3 loop is CASSQEVLGARSGANVLTF. In DNA, the CDR3 is TGTGCCAGCAGCCAAGAAGTGTTGGGAGCCCGCTCTGGGGCCAACGTCCTGACTTTC.